A single sample gave rise to the 13 T cell receptor beta chains below, sequenced in a study of cytomegalovirus exposure and HLA in healthy donors. It was with 60 Vbeta and 13 Jbeta primers that the PCR ran. The method was immunoSEQ multiplex PCR; TCRdb's version includes in-frame clones alone and lacks a portion of them. The sample shows some 120,000 clones, 75% to 85% of them seen only once. The material sequenced was PBMCs. The receptors originated from a male donor in good health and CMV-seronegative.

J is TRBJ2-7 and V is TRBV5-4; 9 positions match TRBD2. This CDR3 is 14 amino acids long. Germline assignment: CDR1 SGHNT and CDR2 YYREEE (reference sequence). Trimming took 6 bases from V and 2 from J; bases not matched to a gene: 6. CDR3 residues: CASTVAGVTYEQYF. CDR3 DNA: TGTGCCAGCACCGTAGCGGGAGTCACCTACGAGCAGTACTTC.

This clone was picked up one time. This chain uses TRBV5-1 with TRBJ1-3; no firm D call. The germline V gene has CDR1 SGHRS and CDR2 YFSETQ. CDR3 size: 16 residues. The V gene lost 0 bases and the J gene lost 2 bases, with 12 bases spanning the gap. The CDR3, as DNA: TGCGCCAGCAGCTTGGAACCCCCAGGTACTGGAAACACCATATATTTT. Translation gives CASSLEPPGTGNTIYF.

This clone was seen a few times. J is TRBJ1-2 and V is TRBV6-1; 7 positions match TRBD1. Germline loops: CDR1 MNHNS, CDR2 SASEGT. V shed 4 bases, J shed 4 bases, and the junction held 3 bases outside the gene matches. CDR3 length equals 13 residues. The CDR3 DNA sequence: TGTGCCAGCAGTGCACGGACAGGCTATGGCTACACCTTC. Translated, it gives CASSARTGYGYTF.

The chain recombines TRBV30 with TRBJ2-2, with 13 bases aligning to TRBD2. The CDR3 loop spans 19 amino acids. Germline CDR1 and CDR2: GTSNPN and SVGIG (reference sequence). The junction had 11 bases not matched to a gene; V was cut back by 0 bases and J by 4 bases. CDR3 in amino acids: CAWSVLRTSGSGSTGELFF. Written as DNA, the CDR3 is TGTGCCTGGAGTGTACTTAGGACTAGCGGGAGCGGGTCCACCGGGGAGCTGTTTTTT.

This clone occurred once. V gene TRBV11-2 combines with J gene TRBJ2-7; D possibly corresponds to TRBD1 (6 bases). With 5 bases removed from V and 2 bases from J, the gap between germline ends came to 19 bases. The CDR3 is 16 residues long. The germline CDR1 and CDR2 sequences are SGHAT and FQNNGV. CDR3 bases: TGTGCCAGCAGCAATGCTAAAGGGACATTCCCCTACGAGCAGTACTTC. Protein: CASSNAKGTFPYEQYF.

This chain joins TRBV6-4 and TRBJ2-7; D not resolved. CDR3 length: 13 amino acids. The germline V gene encodes CDR1 MRHNA and CDR2 SNTAGT. Trimming pared 0 bases from V and 7 bases from J, leaving 10 bases between. This chain's CDR3 is CASSDSSSSEQYF. Here the CDR3 DNA reads TGTGCCAGCAGTGACTCTTCTAGTAGTGAGCAGTACTTC.

This clone appeared once. This chain joins TRBV18 and TRBJ2-7, with D maybe TRBD2 (7 bases). Trimming pared 3 bases from V and 6 bases from J, leaving 15 bases between. The CDR3 is 14 amino acids. The germline V gene encodes CDR1 KGHSH and CDR2 LQKENI. The CDR3: CASSPLGGGPEQYF. The CDR3 DNA follows: TGTGCCAGCTCACCCCTGGGGGGGGGCCCCGAGCAGTACTTC.

The chain employs TRBV5-1 and TRBJ2-1, with D uncertain. Trimming left V 0 bases short and J 0 bases short, with 7 bases between. Germline V CDR1 and CDR2: SGHRS, YFSETQ. CDR3 length equals 15 residues. The CDR3 sequence is CASSLGQISYNEQFF. The CDR3 DNA reads as TGCGCCAGCAGCTTGGGCCAGATCTCCTACAATGAGCAGTTCTTC.

This clone was counted once. This sequence joins TRBV10-1 and TRBJ1-2; 7 bases align to TRBD1. J gave up 0 bases and V 5 bases, and 9 bases lay outside the gene matches. Germline V gene sequence: CDR1 WNHNN, CDR2 SYGVQD (reference sequence). The CDR3 has 16 amino acids. DNA of the CDR3: TGCGCCAGCAGTTTCGCGACAGGGAATGCTAACTATGGCTACACCTTC. It specifies CASSFATGNANYGYTF.

The chain uses TRBV18 and TRBJ1-1; possible D gene TRBD1, 6 bases. Trimming took 3 bases from V and 7 from J, leaving 9 bases between them. The CDR3 spans 12 residues. Germline CDR1 is KGHSH and CDR2 is LQKENI. The CDR3 DNA follows: TGTGCCAGCTCACCTGGACAGAATGAAGCTTTCTTT. This sequence encodes CASSPGQNEAFF.

The rearrangement uses TRBV4-1 and TRBJ2-7; TRBD1 matches 8 bases. This CDR3 spans 16 amino acids. Per the germline V gene, CDR1 is MGHRA and CDR2 is YSYEKL. J lost 5 bases, V lost 2 bases, and 11 bases had no gene match. The CDR3 DNA reads TGCGCCAGCAGCCAAAGGCCTCGGACAGGGCGCAACGAGCAGTACTTC. It yields the protein CASSQRPRTGRNEQYF.

The V and J genes are TRBV7-6 and TRBJ2-1; 11 bases map to TRBD2. The germline V gene has CDR1 SGHVS and CDR2 FNYEAQ. V lost 7 bases, J lost 5 bases, and 10 bases stayed unmatched. The length of the CDR3 is 16 residues. CDR3 protein: CASTLSLAGGNNEQFF. The CDR3 DNA is TGTGCCAGCACCCTGTCCCTAGCGGGGGGAAACAATGAGCAGTTCTTC.

This clone has only one observation. The chain is built from TRBV20-1 and TRBJ2-3; TRBD1 matches 7 bases. Germline-derived CDR1 and CDR2 are DFQATT and SNEGSKA (reference sequence). This CDR3 has 11 amino acids. V was clipped by 1 base and J by 9 bases; unmatched bases: 1. The CDR3 DNA follows: TGCAGTGCTAGAGGACAGGGAACGCAGTATTTT. Its protein is CSARGQGTQYF.